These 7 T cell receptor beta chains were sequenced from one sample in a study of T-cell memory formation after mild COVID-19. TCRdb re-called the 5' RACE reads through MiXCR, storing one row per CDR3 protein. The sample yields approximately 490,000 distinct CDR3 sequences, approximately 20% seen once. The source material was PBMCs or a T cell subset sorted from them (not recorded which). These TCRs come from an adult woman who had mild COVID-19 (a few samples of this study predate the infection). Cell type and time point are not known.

The CDR3 DNA reads TGTGCCAGCAGTTTGGGGCAGTCCCAAGAGACCCAGTACTTC. This gives the protein CASSLGQSQETQYF. The chain recombines TRBV12-3 or TRBV12-4 with TRBJ2-5, with D maybe TRBD1 (5 bases). Trimming took off 3 bases at V and 1 base at J, with 9 bases between the two ends. The CDR3 runs 14 residues.

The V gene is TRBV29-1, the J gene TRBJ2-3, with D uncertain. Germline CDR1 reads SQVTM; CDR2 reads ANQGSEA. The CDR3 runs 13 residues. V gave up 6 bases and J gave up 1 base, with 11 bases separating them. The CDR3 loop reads CSVKYDRTDTQYF. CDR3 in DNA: TGCAGCGTCAAATATGATCGCACAGATACGCAGTATTTT.

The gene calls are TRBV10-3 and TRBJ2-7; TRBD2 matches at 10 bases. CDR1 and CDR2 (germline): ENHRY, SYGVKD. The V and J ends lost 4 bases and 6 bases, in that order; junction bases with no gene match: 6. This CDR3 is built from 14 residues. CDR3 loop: CAISGGLAIGEQYF. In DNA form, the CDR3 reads TGTGCCATCAGTGGGGGACTAGCGATAGGCGAGCAGTACTTC.

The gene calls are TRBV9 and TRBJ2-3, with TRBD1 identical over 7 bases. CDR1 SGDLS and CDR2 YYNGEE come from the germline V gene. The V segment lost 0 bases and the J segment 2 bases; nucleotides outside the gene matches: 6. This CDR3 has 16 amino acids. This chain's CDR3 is CASSVDRTGDTDTQYF. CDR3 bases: TGTGCCAGCAGCGTAGATAGGACAGGCGACACAGATACGCAGTATTTT.

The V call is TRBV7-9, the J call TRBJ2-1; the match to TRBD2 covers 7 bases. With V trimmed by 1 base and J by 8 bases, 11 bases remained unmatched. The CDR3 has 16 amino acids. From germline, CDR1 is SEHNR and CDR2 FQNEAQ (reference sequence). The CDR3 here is CASSLVLAAELHEQFF. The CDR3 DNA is TGTGCCAGCAGCTTAGTCCTAGCGGCAGAACTTCATGAGCAGTTCTTC.

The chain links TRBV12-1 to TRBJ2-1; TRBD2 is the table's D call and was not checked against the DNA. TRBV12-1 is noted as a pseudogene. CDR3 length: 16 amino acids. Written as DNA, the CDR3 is TGTGCCAGGAAACGACTAGCGGGAGGGCGATACAATGAGCAGTTCTTC. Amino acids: CARKRLAGGRYNEQFF.

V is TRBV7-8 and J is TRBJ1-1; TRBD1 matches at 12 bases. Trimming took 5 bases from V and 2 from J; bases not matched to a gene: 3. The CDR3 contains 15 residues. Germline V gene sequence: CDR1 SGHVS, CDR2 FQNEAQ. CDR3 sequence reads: CASSVGTGGNTEAFF. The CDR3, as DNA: TGTGCCAGCAGCGTCGGGACAGGGGGCAACACTGAAGCTTTCTTT.